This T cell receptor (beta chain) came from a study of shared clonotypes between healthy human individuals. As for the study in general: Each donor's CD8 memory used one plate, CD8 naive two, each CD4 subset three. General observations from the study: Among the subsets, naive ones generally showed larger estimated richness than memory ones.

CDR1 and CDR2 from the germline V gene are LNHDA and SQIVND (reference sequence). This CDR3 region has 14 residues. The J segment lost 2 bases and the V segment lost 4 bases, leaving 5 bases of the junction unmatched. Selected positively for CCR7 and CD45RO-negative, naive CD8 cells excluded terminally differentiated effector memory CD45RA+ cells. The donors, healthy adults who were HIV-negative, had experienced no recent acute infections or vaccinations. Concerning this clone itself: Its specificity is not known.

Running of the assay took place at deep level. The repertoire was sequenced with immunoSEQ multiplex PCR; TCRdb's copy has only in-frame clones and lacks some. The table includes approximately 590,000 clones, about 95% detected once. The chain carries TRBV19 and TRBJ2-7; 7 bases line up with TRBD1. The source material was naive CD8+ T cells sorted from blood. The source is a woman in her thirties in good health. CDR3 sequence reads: CASSNQGQAYEQYF. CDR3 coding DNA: TGTGCCAGTAGTAACCAAGGACAGGCCTACGAGCAGTACTTC.